A selection of T cell receptor beta chains follows, all from one sample in a study of cytomegalovirus exposure and HLA in healthy donors. Only in-frame clones appear in the TCRdb table, and some are missing; sequencing was by immunoSEQ multiplex PCR. The table shows around 130,000 clones, with approximately 80% occurring only once. Specimen: PBMCs. Receptor source: a woman aged 18-29 years in good health and CMV-seronegative. Both conserved end residues are part of each CDR3. A D gene is named only where the DNA matches it firmly. Size tells how often a clone was seen (once, few, many) or the class of an expanded clone, and some rows leave it out.

cdr3_aa cdr3_nt j_call v_call d_call cdr3_length clone_size
CASSLVTSGSIAGELFF TGCGCCAGCAGCTTGGTGACTAGCGGGAGTATCGCCGGGGAGCTGTTTTTT TRBJ2-2 TRBV5-1 TRBD2 17 few
CSAFQGWTGGLTDTQYF TGCAGCGCGTTCCAAGGCTGGACAGGAGGGCTTACAGATACGCAGTATTTT TRBJ2-3 TRBV29-1 NA 17 NA
CASSSSANYGYTF TGCGCCAGCAGTTCATCGGCTAACTATGGCTACACCTTC TRBJ1-2 TRBV10-1 NA 13 once
CASSQGAVNQPQHF TGTGCCAGCAGTCAAGGGGCCGTCAATCAGCCCCAGCATTTT TRBJ1-5 TRBV27 NA 14 NA
CASSPPAGTNYGYTF TGTGCCAGCTCACCACCTGCAGGGACTAACTATGGCTACACCTTC TRBJ1-2 TRBV18 NA 15 NA
CASSALGGAYNEQFF TGTGCCAGCAGTGCCCTAGGGGGAGCCTACAATGAGCAGTTCTTC TRBJ2-1 TRBV6-4 NA 15 NA
CASSTYRDGYTF TGTGCCAGCAGCACCTACAGGGACGGCTACACCTTC TRBJ1-2 TRBV5-8 NA 12 NA
CASSYSLQSPYEQYF TGTGCCAGCAGTTACTCGTTACAGAGCCCCTACGAGCAGTACTTC TRBJ2-7 TRBV6-5 NA 15 NA
CASSSTKGNSGARSYGYTF TGTGCCAGCAGTTCTACAAAGGGTAATAGCGGGGCTCGGAGCTATGGCTACACCTTC TRBJ1-2 TRBV2 NA 19 NA
CASSPGTGVGQPQHF TGTGCCAGCAGTCCCGGGACAGGGGTCGGGCAGCCCCAGCATTTT TRBJ1-5 TRBV11-2 TRBD1 15 NA
CASSVGGLWDTQYF TGTGCCAGCAGCGTAGGGGGACTATGGGATACGCAGTATTTT TRBJ2-3 TRBV9 TRBD2 14 NA
CASSSGLAGGGDTQYF TGCGCCAGCAGCTCGGGACTAGCGGGAGGAGGAGATACGCAGTATTTT TRBJ2-3 TRBV5-1 TRBD2 16 NA
CASRRVGQGVNTGELFF TGCGCCAGCAGGCGTGTTGGGCAGGGGGTTAACACCGGGGAGCTGTTTTTT TRBJ2-2 TRBV5-1 TRBD1 17 once
CASSYNYMNTEAFF TGTGCCAGCAGTTACAATTACATGAACACTGAAGCTTTCTTT TRBJ1-1 TRBV6-5 NA 14 NA
CAWGVRANVLTF TGTGCCTGGGGAGTGAGGGCCAACGTCCTGACTTTC TRBJ2-6 TRBV7-7 NA 12 NA
CASSLRQGTGANVLTF TGCGCCAGCAGCTTGCGGCAGGGGACCGGGGCCAACGTCCTGACTTTC TRBJ2-6 TRBV5-1 NA 16 NA
CASTGGKGRSDTQYF TGTGCCAGCACCGGGGGTAAGGGCCGGTCAGATACGCAGTATTTT TRBJ2-3 TRBV6-5 NA 15 NA
CASSQGESATF TGTGCCAGCAGTCAGGGGGAGTCTGCCACCTTC TRBJ1-2 TRBV6-6 TRBD1 11 NA
CASSIRTPTGETQYF TGTGCCAGCAGCATCCGGACTCCGACGGGGGAGACCCAGTACTTC TRBJ2-5 TRBV11-2 NA 15 once
CASSLWTGETQYF TGTGCCAGCAGCCTATGGACTGGGGAGACCCAGTACTTC TRBJ2-5 TRBV7-2 NA 13 NA
CASSVAGGQFF TGCGCCAGCAGCGTGGCGGGAGGGCAGTTCTTC TRBJ2-1 TRBV5-1 TRBD2 11 NA
CASSVRDRVEQYF TGCGCCAGCAGTGTCCGGGACAGGGTCGAGCAGTACTTC TRBJ2-7 TRBV10-2 TRBD1 13 NA
CASRRLGTASTDTQYF TGTGCCAGCAGGCGCCTCGGGACAGCTAGCACAGATACGCAGTATTTT TRBJ2-3 TRBV7-9 TRBD1 16 once
CASSNPGQGANTEAFF TGTGCCAGCAGCAATCCGGGACAGGGGGCGAACACTGAAGCTTTCTTT TRBJ1-1 TRBV7-9 TRBD1 16 NA
CASSYGTGFMGSPNTIYF TGTGCCAGCAGCTACGGGACAGGGTTCATGGGATCCCCAAACACCATATATTTT TRBJ1-3 TRBV7-9 TRBD1 18 few
CSVEVPGGVIPDTQYF TGCAGCGTTGAAGTACCAGGGGGAGTCATTCCAGATACGCAGTATTTT TRBJ2-3 TRBV29-1 TRBD1 16 NA
CASSFYEQFF TGTGCCAGCAGCTTCTATGAGCAGTTCTTC TRBJ2-1 TRBV5-8 NA 10 once
CASSVGGEGGSPLHF TGTGCCAGCAGCGTAGGGGGGGAAGGAGGTTCACCCCTCCACTTT TRBJ1-6 TRBV9 NA 15 NA
CASSQLAESTDTQYF TGCGCCAGCAGCCAACTAGCGGAGAGCACAGATACGCAGTATTTT TRBJ2-3 TRBV4-1 TRBD2 15 NA
CASSTLSGPYEQYF TGTGCCAGTAGTACCCTGAGCGGTCCCTACGAGCAGTACTTC TRBJ2-7 TRBV19 NA 14 NA
CASSAVGGVPYEQYF TGTGCCAGCAGCGCCGTAGGGGGCGTACCCTACGAGCAGTACTTC TRBJ2-7 TRBV7-9 TRBD1 15 NA
CASSSATSGTHYEQYF TGCGCCAGCAGCTCGGCTACTAGCGGGACCCATTACGAGCAGTACTTC TRBJ2-7 TRBV5-1 TRBD2 16 NA
CASSVDTGQEQYF TGTGCCAGCAGCGTGGACACAGGTCAGGAGCAGTACTTC TRBJ2-7 TRBV9 NA 13 NA
CASSFGQGQETQYF TGCGCCAGCAGCTTTGGACAGGGCCAAGAGACCCAGTACTTC TRBJ2-5 TRBV5-1 TRBD1 14 NA
CASTRSKTGDEKLFF TGTGCCAGCACCCGCTCCAAGACAGGGGACGAAAAACTGTTTTTT TRBJ1-4 TRBV2 TRBD1 15 NA
CASSYGPVGADTQYF TGTGCCAGCAGTTACGGGCCCGTCGGTGCAGATACGCAGTATTTT TRBJ2-3 TRBV6-5 NA 15 NA
CASSPMPPAGELFF TGTGCCAGCTCACCAATGCCCCCGGCCGGGGAGCTGTTTTTT TRBJ2-2 TRBV18 NA 14 NA
CASSEGLAGAHEQYF TGTGCCAGCAGTGAAGGACTAGCGGGAGCCCACGAGCAGTACTTC TRBJ2-7 TRBV6-1 TRBD2 15 NA
CASEPGTSGSSDTQYF TGCGCCAGCGAACCCGGGACTAGCGGGAGCTCAGATACGCAGTATTTT TRBJ2-3 TRBV10-1 TRBD2 16 NA
CASTHGEFSGELFF TGTGCCAGCACCCATGGAGAGTTTTCCGGGGAGCTGTTTTTT TRBJ2-2 TRBV6-4 NA 14 NA
CASSSPTGNYGYTF TGTGCCAGCAGTAGCCCGACAGGGAACTATGGCTACACCTTC TRBJ1-2 TRBV25-1 TRBD1 14 NA
CASSLYSNDEKLFF TGTGCCAGCAGCTTGTACAGTAACGATGAAAAACTGTTTTTT TRBJ1-4 TRBV5-4 NA 14 NA
CASSVTWRDRDIGELFF TGTGCCAGCAGCGTAACCTGGCGGGACAGGGACATCGGGGAGCTGTTTTTT TRBJ2-2 TRBV9 TRBD1 17 few
CASIGRGPNTEAFF TGTGCCAGCATTGGGAGGGGACCGAACACTGAAGCTTTCTTT TRBJ1-1 TRBV19 NA 14 NA
CASSRDPGQGTPYEQYF TGCGCCAGCAGCCGGGATCCGGGACAGGGGACTCCCTACGAGCAGTACTTC TRBJ2-7 TRBV4-1 TRBD1 17 NA
CASSAGGTAGLTDGYTF TGTGCCAGCAGCGCCGGCGGGACAGCAGGGTTAACTGATGGCTACACCTTC TRBJ1-2 TRBV7-8 TRBD1 17 NA
CASSYYRDAGELFF TGTGCCAGCAGCTATTACAGGGACGCCGGGGAGCTGTTTTTT TRBJ2-2 TRBV6-5 NA 14 once
CASSPLLAGAGEQYF TGCGCCAGCAGCCCCCTTCTAGCGGGAGCTGGCGAGCAGTACTTC TRBJ2-7 TRBV4-1 TRBD2 15 NA
CASSIDRDTKNTGELFF TGTGCCAGTAGTATAGACCGGGACACCAAGAACACCGGGGAGCTGTTTTTT TRBJ2-2 TRBV19 NA 17 NA
CASSLGPGEGGELFF TGTGCCAGCAGCTTGGGACCGGGGGAGGGCGGGGAGCTGTTTTTT TRBJ2-2 TRBV5-4 TRBD2 15 NA
CASGLLSRRTNEKLFF TGTGCCAGCGGCTTGCTGTCTCGCCGGACTAATGAAAAACTGTTTTTT TRBJ1-4 TRBV5-6 NA 16 NA